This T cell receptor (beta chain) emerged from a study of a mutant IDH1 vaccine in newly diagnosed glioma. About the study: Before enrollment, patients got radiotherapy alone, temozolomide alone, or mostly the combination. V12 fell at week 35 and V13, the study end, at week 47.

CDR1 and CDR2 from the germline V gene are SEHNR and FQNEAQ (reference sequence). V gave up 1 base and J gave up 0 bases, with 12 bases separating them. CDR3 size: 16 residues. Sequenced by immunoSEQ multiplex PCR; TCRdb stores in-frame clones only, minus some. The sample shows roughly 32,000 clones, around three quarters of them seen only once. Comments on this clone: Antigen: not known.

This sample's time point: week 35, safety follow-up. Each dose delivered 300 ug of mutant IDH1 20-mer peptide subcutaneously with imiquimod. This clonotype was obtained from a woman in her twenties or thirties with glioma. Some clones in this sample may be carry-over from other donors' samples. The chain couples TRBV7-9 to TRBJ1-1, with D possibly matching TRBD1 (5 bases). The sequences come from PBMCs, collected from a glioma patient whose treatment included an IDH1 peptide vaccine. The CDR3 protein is CASSLVGGPMNTEAFF. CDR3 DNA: TGTGCCAGCAGCTTAGTCGGGGGTCCCATGAACACTGAAGCTTTCTTT.